This T cell receptor (beta chain) emerged from a study of shared clonotypes between healthy human individuals. Study in general: Those who served as donors were a couple of women and a few men between the ages of 18 and 49. Per-donor plates numbered three CD4 naive, three CD4 memory, two CD8 naive and one CD8 memory.

Naivety among CD8 cells was defined by CD45RO negativity and positive CCR7 selection, thereby excluding terminally differentiated effector memory CD45RA+ cells. Between the trimmed V and J ends, which lost 4 bases and 6 bases, there was a span of 15 bases. The germline V gene has CDR1 SEHNR and CDR2 FQNEAQ (reference sequence). The CDR3 spans 15 residues. Assay used: immunoSEQ multiplex PCR; TCRdb lists only in-frame clones, some missing. The sample has fewer than 1 million clones; about 96% are singletons. This receptor was taken from a man aged 25 to 40 in good health. The chain has TRBV7-9 and TRBJ1-4; no definite D call. Material for sequencing was naive CD8+ T cells sorted from blood. CDR3 bases: TGTGCCAGCAGCTCCTCTCAGACTCCCTATGAAAAACTGTTTTTT. Translated, it gives CASSSSQTPYEKLFF.